Described below is a single TCR beta chain sequence and its context. As yet, its antigen is unknown. This specimen comes from a study of lymphopenia after photon versus proton radiotherapy. Study-wide results and caveats: Under photons, naive T cells and diversity fell while effector/memory populations rose. In patients who died, overall survival fell as post-nadir TCR diversity dropped more. Authors raise, but do not show, better survival with proton therapy. After the lymphocyte nadir, photon-treated repertoires showed oligoclonal expansion, especially of CD8+ Temra cells.

Generated by immunoSEQ multiplex PCR, the TCRdb table keeps only in-frame clones and is missing some. The repertoire holds 60,000 or so clones, with 70% to 90% as singletons. Trimming cost V 8 bases and J 3 bases; bases outside gene matches: 1. CDR1 and CDR2 from the germline V gene are MGHDK and SYGVNS. The CDR3 loop spans 12 amino acids. The receptor was isolated from a man aged 35 to 55 with gastric cancer. The chain uses TRBV25-1 and TRBJ2-1, with 7 bases identical to TRBD1. The starting material was peripheral blood, obtained from a patient treated with photon-based radiotherapy. CDR3 region: CASGQDYNEQFF. The DNA for the CDR3 is TGTGCCAGCGGACAGGACTACAATGAGCAGTTCTTC.